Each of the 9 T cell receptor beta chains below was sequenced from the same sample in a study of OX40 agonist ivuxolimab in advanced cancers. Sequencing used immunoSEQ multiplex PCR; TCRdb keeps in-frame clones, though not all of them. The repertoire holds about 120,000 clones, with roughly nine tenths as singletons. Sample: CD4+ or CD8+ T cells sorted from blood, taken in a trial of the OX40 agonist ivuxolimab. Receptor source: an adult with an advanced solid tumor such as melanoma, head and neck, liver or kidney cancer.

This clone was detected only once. CDR3 amino acids: CASSPMNGQGINEQYF. In DNA, the CDR3 is TGTGCCAGCTCACCAATGAATGGACAGGGCATCAACGAGCAGTACTTC. The chain couples TRBV18 to TRBJ2-7; TRBD1 aligns across 8 bases. The germline CDR1 and CDR2 sequences are KGHSH and LQKENI. The length of the CDR3 is 16 residues. With V trimmed by 2 bases and J by 5 bases, 11 bases remained unmatched.

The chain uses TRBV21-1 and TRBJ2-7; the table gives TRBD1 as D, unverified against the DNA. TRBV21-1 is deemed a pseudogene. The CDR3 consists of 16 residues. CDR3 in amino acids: CASSKKTGEGPYEQYF. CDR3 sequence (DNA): TGTGCCAGCAGCAAAAAGACAGGGGAGGGGCCCTACGAGCAGTACTTC.

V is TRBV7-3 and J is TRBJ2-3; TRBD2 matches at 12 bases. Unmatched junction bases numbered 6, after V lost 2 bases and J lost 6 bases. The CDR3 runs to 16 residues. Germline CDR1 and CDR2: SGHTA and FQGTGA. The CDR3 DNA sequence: TGTGCCAGCAGCTTAGGGCTAGCGGGGGGGTCGGATACGCAGTATTTT. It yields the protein CASSLGLAGGSDTQYF.

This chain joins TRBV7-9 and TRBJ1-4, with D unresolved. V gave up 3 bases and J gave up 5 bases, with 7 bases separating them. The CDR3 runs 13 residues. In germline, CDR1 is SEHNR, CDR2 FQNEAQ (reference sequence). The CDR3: CASSFGRNEKLFF. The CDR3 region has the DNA TGTGCCAGCAGCTTCGGACGGAATGAAAAACTGTTTTTT.

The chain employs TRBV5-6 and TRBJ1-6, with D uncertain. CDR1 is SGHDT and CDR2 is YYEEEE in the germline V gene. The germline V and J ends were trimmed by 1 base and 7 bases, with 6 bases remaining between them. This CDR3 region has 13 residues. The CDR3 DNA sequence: TGTGCCAGCAGCTTGCTATCGAATTCACCCCTCCACTTT. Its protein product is CASSLLSNSPLHF. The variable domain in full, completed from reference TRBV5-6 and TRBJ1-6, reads DAGVTQSPTHLIKTRGQQVTLRCSPKSGHDTVSWYQQALGQGPQFIFQYYEEEERQRGNFPDRFSGHQFPNYSSELNVNALLLGDSALYLCASSLLSNSPLHFGNGTRLTVT.

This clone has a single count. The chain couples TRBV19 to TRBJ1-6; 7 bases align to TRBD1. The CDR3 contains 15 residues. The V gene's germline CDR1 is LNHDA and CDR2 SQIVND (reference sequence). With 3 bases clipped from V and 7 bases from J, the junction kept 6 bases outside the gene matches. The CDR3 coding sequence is TGTGCCAGTAGTATGCAACCGACAGGGAATTCACCCCTCCACTTT. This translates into CASSMQPTGNSPLHF.

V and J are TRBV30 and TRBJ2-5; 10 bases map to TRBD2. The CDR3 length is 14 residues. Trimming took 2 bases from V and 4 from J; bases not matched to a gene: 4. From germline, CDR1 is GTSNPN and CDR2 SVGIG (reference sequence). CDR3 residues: CAWSSGGAIETQYF. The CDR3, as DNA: TGTGCCTGGAGTAGCGGGGGGGCGATAGAGACCCAGTACTTC. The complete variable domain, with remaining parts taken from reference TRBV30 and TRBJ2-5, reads SQTIHQWPATLVQPVGSPLSLECTVEGTSNPNLYWYRQAAGRGLQLLFYSVGIGQISSEVPQNLSASRPQDRQFILSSKKLLLSDSGFYLCAWSSGGAIETQYFGPGTRLLVL.

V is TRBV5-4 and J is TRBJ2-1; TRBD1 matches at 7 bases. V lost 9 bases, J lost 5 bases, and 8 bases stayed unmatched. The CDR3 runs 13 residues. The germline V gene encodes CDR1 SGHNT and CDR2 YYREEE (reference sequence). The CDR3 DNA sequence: TGTGCCATTGGACAGGTTGCCCACAATGAGCAGTTCTTC. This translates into CAIGQVAHNEQFF.

The CDR3 is CASSGDRGIEKLFF. The CDR3 DNA reads TGTGCCAGCAGTGGGGACAGGGGAATTGAAAAACTGTTTTTT. The rearrangement uses TRBV2 and TRBJ1-4, with 10 bases lining up with TRBD1. Germline CDR1 is SNHLY and CDR2 is FYNNEI. V was pared by 4 bases and J by 7 bases, with 3 bases of the junction left unmatched. This CDR3 spans 14 amino acids. Combining the CDR3 with reference TRBV2 and TRBJ1-4 gives the whole variable domain EPEVTQTPSHQVTQMGQEVILRCVPISNHLYFYWYRQILGQKVEFLVSFYNNEISEKSEIFDDQFSVERPDGSNFTLKIRSTKLEDSAMYFCASSGDRGIEKLFFGSGTQLSVL.